This TCR beta chain was retrieved from a study of molecular identifiers for immune sequencing clone quantification. This clonotype was counted at least ten times. TCRdb itself ran the PCR reads through MiXCR, one entry per CDR3 protein. The sample comprises about half a million distinct CDR3 sequences, roughly 23% of which are singletons, and under 0.85% rests with the top ten. The CDR3 is 15 amino acids. CDR1 and CDR2 (germline): SNHLY, FYNNEI. V was cut by 11 bases and J by 0 bases, with 18 bases left in between. The sequence was obtained from a human donor in good health. Some libraries in this study had Jurkat cell RNA spiked in. The sample taken for sequencing was naive CD8+ T cells from blood, with Jurkat cell RNA spiked in. The subset: FACS-sorted CD8+CD4-CCR7+CD45RA+ naive T cells. J is TRBJ2-3 and V is TRBV2; D not certain. Written as DNA, the CDR3 is TGTGCCGCTACCGAGACTCGAGCTAGCACAGATACGCAGTATTTT. Its translation: CAATETRASTDTQYF. The full variable domain, its missing parts supplied by reference TRBV2 and TRBJ2-3, is EPEVTQTPSHQVTQMGQEVILRCVPISNHLYFYWYRQILGQKVEFLVSFYNNEISEKSEIFDDQFSVERPDGSNFTLKIRSTKLEDSAMYFCAATETRASTDTQYFGPGTRLTVL.